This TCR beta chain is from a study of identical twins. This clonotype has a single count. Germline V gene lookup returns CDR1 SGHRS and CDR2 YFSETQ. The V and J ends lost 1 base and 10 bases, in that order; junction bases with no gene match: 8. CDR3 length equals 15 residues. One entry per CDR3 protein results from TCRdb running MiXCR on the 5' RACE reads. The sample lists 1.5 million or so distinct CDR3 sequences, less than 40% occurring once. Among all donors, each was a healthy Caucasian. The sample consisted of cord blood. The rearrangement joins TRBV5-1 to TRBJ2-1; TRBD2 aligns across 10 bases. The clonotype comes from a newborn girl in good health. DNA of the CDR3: TGCGCCAGCAGCTTGTCGCTAGCGGGAGCAGGGGAGCAGTTCTTC. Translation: CASSLSLAGAGEQFF.